A selection of T cell receptor beta chains follows, all from one sample in a study of shared clonotypes between healthy human individuals. Sequencing was performed with immunoSEQ multiplex PCR; in TCRdb, only in-frame clones are kept and a portion is missing. The table shows about 2.3 million clones, with more than 80% occurring only once. Sequencing was performed on naive CD4+ T cells from PBMCs. These receptors originate from a man aged 18 to 29 in good health. Some clones in this sample may be carry-over from other donors' samples. CDR3s include the opening cysteine and the closing phenylalanine or tryptophan. Fields, in order: J gene, clone size, V gene, D gene, CDR3 DNA, CDR3 protein. A D gene is named only where the DNA matches it firmly. Expanded clones are given a class, and other clones once, few, many or no size at all.

j_call: TRBJ2-2; clone_size: -; v_call: TRBV5-6; d_call: TRBD1; cdr3_nt: TGTGCCAGCAGCTTGTTCGGGACAGGGGACACCGGGGAGCTGTTTTTT; cdr3_aa: CASSLFGTGDTGELFF
j_call: TRBJ1-1; clone_size: -; v_call: TRBV7-2; d_call: -; cdr3_nt: TGTGCCAGCAGCTTAGAACGGCTGAACACTGAAGCTTTCTTT; cdr3_aa: CASSLERLNTEAFF
j_call: TRBJ2-6; clone_size: -; v_call: TRBV5-1; d_call: -; cdr3_nt: TGCGCCAGCAGCTTGGCCGCAAACTCTGGGGCCAACGTCCTGACTTTC; cdr3_aa: CASSLAANSGANVLTF
j_call: TRBJ2-5; clone_size: -; v_call: TRBV28; d_call: TRBD2; cdr3_nt: TGTGCCAGCAGTACGGGGGGAGAGACCCAGTACTTC; cdr3_aa: CASSTGGETQYF
j_call: TRBJ2-3; clone_size: -; v_call: TRBV27; d_call: -; cdr3_nt: TGTGCCAGCAGTTTATGGACCGGGGCTACAGATACGCAGTATTTT; cdr3_aa: CASSLWTGATDTQYF
j_call: TRBJ1-4; clone_size: -; v_call: TRBV4-3; d_call: -; cdr3_nt: TGCGCCAGCAGCCAAGAGGGAGGGAGACCCGAGGAAAAACTGTTTTTT; cdr3_aa: CASSQEGGRPEEKLFF
j_call: TRBJ2-5; clone_size: -; v_call: TRBV6-6; d_call: -; cdr3_nt: TGTGCCAGCAGTTGGGGCGGCCAAGAGACCCAGTACTTC; cdr3_aa: CASSWGGQETQYF
j_call: TRBJ2-4; clone_size: -; v_call: TRBV28; d_call: TRBD2; cdr3_nt: TGTGCCAGCAGTCCACCACTAGCGGGAGGAAACATTCAGTACTTC; cdr3_aa: CASSPPLAGGNIQYF
j_call: TRBJ2-6; clone_size: -; v_call: TRBV2; d_call: -; cdr3_nt: TGTGCCAGCAGTTCCGGGGGTCCCGGGGGCGGGGCCAACGTCCTGACTTTC; cdr3_aa: CASSSGGPGGGANVLTF
j_call: TRBJ2-7; clone_size: -; v_call: TRBV29-1; d_call: -; cdr3_nt: TGCAGCGTTGAATATATCTGTGGAGGGCCAGTCGAGGGGTACTTC; cdr3_aa: CSVEYICGGPVEGYF
j_call: TRBJ2-6; clone_size: -; v_call: TRBV9; d_call: TRBD2; cdr3_nt: TGTGCCAGCAGCCCACGGGGGGACTCTGGGGCCAACGTCCTGACTTTC; cdr3_aa: CASSPRGDSGANVLTF
j_call: TRBJ1-1; clone_size: -; v_call: TRBV5-1; d_call: TRBD1; cdr3_nt: TGCGCCAGCAGCCCACGGGGGGCAGGGGGCGGAGAGGGGTCGAAAGCTTTCTTT; cdr3_aa: CASSPRGAGGGEGSKAFF
j_call: TRBJ1-5; clone_size: once; v_call: TRBV6-6; d_call: -; cdr3_nt: TGTGCCAGCAGTTACCCGCGGAATGGGCATCAGCCCCAGCATTTT; cdr3_aa: CASSYPRNGHQPQHF
j_call: TRBJ2-1; clone_size: -; v_call: TRBV9; d_call: -; cdr3_nt: TGTGCCAGCAGCGTAGGAGCTCACCTCAATGAGCAGTTCTTC; cdr3_aa: CASSVGAHLNEQFF
j_call: TRBJ2-3; clone_size: -; v_call: TRBV7-8; d_call: -; cdr3_nt: TGTGCCAGCAGCACCAGACAGAGCACAGATACGCAGTATTTT; cdr3_aa: CASSTRQSTDTQYF
j_call: TRBJ2-7; clone_size: once; v_call: TRBV6-5; d_call: -; cdr3_nt: TGTGCCAGCAGTTACTCGGATATTCAGTACTTC; cdr3_aa: CASSYSDIQYF
j_call: TRBJ2-7; clone_size: -; v_call: TRBV29-1; d_call: -; cdr3_nt: TGCAGCGTTAGCCGGGGGCTAGCTGGCGAGCAGTACTTC; cdr3_aa: CSVSRGLAGEQYF
j_call: TRBJ2-1; clone_size: -; v_call: TRBV28; d_call: -; cdr3_nt: TGTGCCAGCAGTTTATTAGGGGTACAGGGTAGTTATGAGCAGTTCTTC; cdr3_aa: CASSLLGVQGSYEQFF
j_call: TRBJ2-3; clone_size: -; v_call: TRBV7-9; d_call: -; cdr3_nt: TGTGCCAGCAGCCCGGGGTCCACGGGCACAGATACGCAGTATTTT; cdr3_aa: CASSPGSTGTDTQYF
j_call: TRBJ2-7; clone_size: -; v_call: TRBV6-1; d_call: -; cdr3_nt: TGTGCCAGCAGTGCGGTAGCGGTTACCTACGAGCAGTACTTC; cdr3_aa: CASSAVAVTYEQYF
j_call: TRBJ2-1; clone_size: -; v_call: TRBV30; d_call: TRBD1; cdr3_nt: TGTGCCTGGAGTTACAGGGGGCCCAACAATGAGCAGTTCTTC; cdr3_aa: CAWSYRGPNNEQFF
j_call: TRBJ2-3; clone_size: -; v_call: TRBV7-6; d_call: -; cdr3_nt: TGTGCCAGCAGCTTAGGCCCTAGCACAGATACGCAGTATTTT; cdr3_aa: CASSLGPSTDTQYF
j_call: TRBJ2-7; clone_size: -; v_call: TRBV30; d_call: -; cdr3_nt: TGTGCCTGGGGGAATGTCGACGAGCAGTACTTC; cdr3_aa: CAWGNVDEQYF
j_call: TRBJ2-2; clone_size: -; v_call: TRBV19; d_call: -; cdr3_nt: TGTGCCAGTACCCCGACCGGGACCCTTGCCGGGGAGCTGTTTTTT; cdr3_aa: CASTPTGTLAGELFF
j_call: TRBJ1-3; clone_size: -; v_call: TRBV5-1; d_call: -; cdr3_nt: TGCGCCAGCAGTACCGACAGGATGAGCTCTGGAAACACCATATATTTT; cdr3_aa: CASSTDRMSSGNTIYF
j_call: TRBJ1-4; clone_size: -; v_call: TRBV5-1; d_call: -; cdr3_nt: TGCGCCAGCAGCCTGGGGGGGACACAAACTAATGAAAAACTGTTTTTT; cdr3_aa: CASSLGGTQTNEKLFF
j_call: TRBJ2-1; clone_size: -; v_call: TRBV7-9; d_call: TRBD1; cdr3_nt: TGTGCCAGCAGCCCACGGGGACAGTACAATGAGCAGTTCTTC; cdr3_aa: CASSPRGQYNEQFF
j_call: TRBJ2-7; clone_size: once; v_call: TRBV15; d_call: -; cdr3_nt: TGTGCCACCAGCGTAGGGGGTCTCGAGCAGTACTTC; cdr3_aa: CATSVGGLEQYF
j_call: TRBJ2-5; clone_size: -; v_call: TRBV9; d_call: -; cdr3_nt: TGTGCCAGCAGCGAAGCCCCCTTCCAAGAGACCCAGTACTTC; cdr3_aa: CASSEAPFQETQYF
j_call: TRBJ2-1; clone_size: -; v_call: TRBV6-6; d_call: -; cdr3_nt: TGTGCCAGCGGGCGAGACGGCTACAATGAGCAGTTCTTC; cdr3_aa: CASGRDGYNEQFF
j_call: TRBJ1-2; clone_size: once; v_call: TRBV25-1; d_call: TRBD1; cdr3_nt: TGTGCCAGCATGACCGGGACAGGGGATGGCTACACCTTC; cdr3_aa: CASMTGTGDGYTF
j_call: TRBJ2-7; clone_size: -; v_call: TRBV25-1; d_call: -; cdr3_nt: TGTGCCAGCAGTGACTCGGGACGAATCTTAACCTACGAGCAGTACTTC; cdr3_aa: CASSDSGRILTYEQYF
j_call: TRBJ1-2; clone_size: -; v_call: TRBV28; d_call: -; cdr3_nt: TGTGCCAGCAGTCCTGACGGGGTCTATGGCTACACCTTC; cdr3_aa: CASSPDGVYGYTF
j_call: TRBJ1-1; clone_size: -; v_call: TRBV6-5; d_call: -; cdr3_nt: TGTGCCAGCAGTTACTCCTCGGGTAGGGGTTACACTGAAGCTTTCTTT; cdr3_aa: CASSYSSGRGYTEAFF
j_call: TRBJ1-1; clone_size: -; v_call: TRBV27; d_call: TRBD1; cdr3_nt: TGTGCCAGCAGTTTATTCCCAGGGACAGGGTCGAACACTGAAGCTTTCTTT; cdr3_aa: CASSLFPGTGSNTEAFF
j_call: TRBJ1-1; clone_size: -; v_call: TRBV28; d_call: -; cdr3_nt: TGTGCCAGCAGTTTAGGGGCAGGGGTTGAAGCTTTCTTT; cdr3_aa: CASSLGAGVEAFF
j_call: TRBJ2-5; clone_size: -; v_call: TRBV5-1; d_call: -; cdr3_nt: TGCGCCAGCACCCCCCCCGGGGAAGAGACCCAGTACTTC; cdr3_aa: CASTPPGEETQYF
j_call: TRBJ1-5; clone_size: -; v_call: TRBV28; d_call: -; cdr3_nt: TGTGCCAGCAGGGCCGGGGGCGCAAATCAGCCCCAGCATTTT; cdr3_aa: CASRAGGANQPQHF
j_call: TRBJ2-7; clone_size: -; v_call: TRBV18; d_call: -; cdr3_nt: TGTGCCAGCTCACCACCGTCAGCCTACGAGCAGTACTTC; cdr3_aa: CASSPPSAYEQYF
j_call: TRBJ1-2; clone_size: -; v_call: TRBV28; d_call: TRBD1; cdr3_nt: TGTGCCAGCAGTGAGACGACAGGGCGGAATGATGGCTACACCTTC; cdr3_aa: CASSETTGRNDGYTF
j_call: TRBJ1-2; clone_size: -; v_call: TRBV5-1; d_call: TRBD1; cdr3_nt: TGCGCCAGCACTCGGGACAGGGGGCTCTGGGGCTACACCTTC; cdr3_aa: CASTRDRGLWGYTF
j_call: TRBJ1-1; clone_size: -; v_call: TRBV4-1; d_call: -; cdr3_nt: TGCGCCAGCAGTACCCGGAACACTGAAGCTTTCTTT; cdr3_aa: CASSTRNTEAFF
j_call: TRBJ2-1; clone_size: -; v_call: TRBV6-6; d_call: -; cdr3_nt: TGTGCCAGCAGTTACTCGAGCCGGGTCAGGAATGAGCAGTTCTTC; cdr3_aa: CASSYSSRVRNEQFF
j_call: TRBJ2-3; clone_size: -; v_call: TRBV19; d_call: TRBD2; cdr3_nt: TGTGCCAGTAGTGTGGGGGAAACTAGCGGAAACACAGATACGCAGTATTTT; cdr3_aa: CASSVGETSGNTDTQYF
j_call: TRBJ2-7; clone_size: -; v_call: TRBV6-6; d_call: -; cdr3_nt: TGTGCCAGCAGTCTCCTTAAGGGAGGTGGTCACGAGCAGTACTTC; cdr3_aa: CASSLLKGGGHEQYF
j_call: TRBJ2-7; clone_size: few; v_call: TRBV5-4; d_call: TRBD2; cdr3_nt: TGTGCCAGCAGCTTGGCCTCCGCGGGAGGGCCTTACGAGCAGTACTTC; cdr3_aa: CASSLASAGGPYEQYF
j_call: TRBJ2-2; clone_size: -; v_call: TRBV5-1; d_call: -; cdr3_nt: TGCGCCAGCAGGCCTGCGACGGTGAACACCGGGGAGCTGTTTTTT; cdr3_aa: CASRPATVNTGELFF
j_call: TRBJ2-7; clone_size: -; v_call: TRBV10-3; d_call: -; cdr3_nt: TGTGCCACCTCTAACCCGGGCGAGCAGTACTTC; cdr3_aa: CATSNPGEQYF
j_call: TRBJ1-1; clone_size: -; v_call: TRBV29-1; d_call: -; cdr3_nt: TGCAGCGTTCGAAGAGTTATTTTAAACACTGAAGCTTTCTTT; cdr3_aa: CSVRRVILNTEAFF
j_call: TRBJ1-5; clone_size: -; v_call: TRBV18; d_call: -; cdr3_nt: TGTGCCAGCTCACCTCTCGACAATAATCAGCCCCAGCATTTT; cdr3_aa: CASSPLDNNQPQHF